The rows below give T cell receptor beta chains drawn from one sample of a study of CD8+ T cells in alopecia areata. The table came from immunoSEQ multiplex PCR; TCRdb's copy has only in-frame clones and leaves some out. The table includes 200,000 to 250,000 clones, about 57% detected once. This specimen consisted of CD4+ T cells sorted from blood, obtained at week 4, from a patient treated with tofacitinib. These receptors all come from a human donor with alopecia areata. The CDR3 runs from the conserved cysteine through the conserved F or W. D genes are given only for firm matches.

d_call: NA; j_call: TRBJ2-2; v_call: TRBV29-1; cdr3_aa: CSVLDRNTGELFF
d_call: NA; j_call: TRBJ1-1; v_call: TRBV19; cdr3_aa: CASSIEAWMNTEAFF
d_call: NA; j_call: TRBJ1-2; v_call: TRBV4-1; cdr3_aa: CASSQPGDILNYGYTF
d_call: NA; j_call: TRBJ2-1; v_call: TRBV7-2; cdr3_aa: CASSLRRGSEQFF
d_call: NA; j_call: TRBJ1-5; v_call: TRBV30; cdr3_aa: CACTGFNQPQHF
d_call: NA; j_call: TRBJ2-5; v_call: TRBV11-3; cdr3_aa: CASSLSRGGETQYF
d_call: NA; j_call: TRBJ1-1; v_call: TRBV6-5; cdr3_aa: CASSYQGRVTEAFF
d_call: TRBD1; j_call: TRBJ2-1; v_call: TRBV29-1; cdr3_aa: CSVNPGTGYNEQFF
d_call: NA; j_call: TRBJ1-5; v_call: TRBV4-3; cdr3_aa: CASSQDQGSQPQHF
d_call: NA; j_call: TRBJ2-3; v_call: TRBV23-1; cdr3_aa: CASSRRSQFTDTQYF
d_call: NA; j_call: TRBJ1-5; v_call: TRBV27; cdr3_aa: CASGLSNQPQHF
d_call: NA; j_call: TRBJ1-6; v_call: TRBV2; cdr3_aa: CASRPTTDLSPLHF
d_call: NA; j_call: TRBJ2-7; v_call: TRBV29-1; cdr3_aa: CSVVAQYEQYF
d_call: NA; j_call: TRBJ1-4; v_call: TRBV9; cdr3_aa: CASSVDHRVEKLFF
d_call: TRBD2; j_call: TRBJ2-1; v_call: TRBV29-1; cdr3_aa: CSVVRGGANEQFF
d_call: NA; j_call: TRBJ2-1; v_call: TRBV9; cdr3_aa: CASSVRITEQFF
d_call: NA; j_call: TRBJ2-3; v_call: TRBV5-7; cdr3_aa: CASRWGTARGIPDTQYF
d_call: TRBD1; j_call: TRBJ1-3; v_call: TRBV5-1; cdr3_aa: CASSAMDRTGNTIYF
d_call: NA; j_call: TRBJ1-2; v_call: TRBV13; cdr3_aa: CASSSGPGSGYTF
d_call: NA; j_call: TRBJ2-7; v_call: TRBV4-3; cdr3_aa: CASSQGLAAGRSYEQYF
d_call: NA; j_call: TRBJ2-1; v_call: TRBV29-1; cdr3_aa: CSVEPGVNEQFF
d_call: NA; j_call: TRBJ1-1; v_call: TRBV29-1; cdr3_aa: CSVHGRQNTEAFF
d_call: NA; j_call: TRBJ1-2; v_call: TRBV29-1; cdr3_aa: CSVETANYGYTF
d_call: TRBD2; j_call: TRBJ2-3; v_call: TRBV5-1; cdr3_aa: CASSLTPTLAGASTDTQYF
d_call: NA; j_call: TRBJ2-3; v_call: TRBV7-3; cdr3_aa: CASSFGRATDTQYF